Listed here are 11 T cell receptor delta chains from one sample, sequenced in a study of gamma-delta T cells after stem cell transplantation. TCRdb re-called the RT-PCR reads using CATT. This table has 13,000 or so delta-chain clones, roughly a third appearing once. Sequencing was carried out using gamma-delta T cells. These receptors all come from a human donor. It is not recorded whose cells these are; they may come from a transplant donor.

The chain couples TRDV1 to TRDJ2, with 10 positions matching TRDD3. This CDR3 region has 19 residues. Germline V lookup: CDR1 TSWWSYY, CDR2 QGS. Trimming at V came to 4 bases and at J to 0 bases, leaving 11 bases not matched to a gene. This CDR3 is CALGALPVLGDALTAQLFF. In DNA, the CDR3 is TGTGCTCTTGGGGCCCTTCCTGTACTGGGGGATGCTTTGACAGCACAACTCTTCTTT.

The chain recombines TRDV2 with TRDJ2; D uncertain. Looked up from germline, CDR1 is GEAIGNYY and CDR2 is EKD. CDR3 length: 15 amino acids. Trimming left V 5 bases short and J 0 bases short, with 12 bases between. This chain's CDR3 is CACAVSEALTAQLFF. CDR3 bases: TGTGCCTGTGCGGTGTCGGAGGCTTTGACAGCACAACTCTTCTTT.

This chain links TRDV1 with TRDJ1; D call uncertain. The germline V and J ends were trimmed by 2 bases and 0 bases, with 13 bases remaining between them. The CDR3 totals 16 residues. The germline V gene encodes CDR1 TSWWSYY and CDR2 QGS. Here the CDR3 reads CALGETGWVYTDKLIF. The CDR3 coding sequence is TGTGCTCTTGGGGAAACCGGTTGGGTATACACCGATAAACTCATCTTT.

Regarding this clone: The junction differs from germline at one of its ends, possibly a read error. This chain joins TRDV2 and TRDJ3, with a tentative D call TRDD3 (6 bases). CDR3 size: 17 residues. From germline, CDR1 is GEAIGNYY and CDR2 EKD. CDR3: CACDTVGGSWDTRQVFF. The CDR3 DNA reads as TGTGCCTGTGACACCGTTGGGGGCTCCTGGGACACCCGACAGGTGTTTTTC.

This clone has just a few counts. The chain is built from TRDV1 and TRDJ1; 12 bases align to TRDD3. Germline assignment: CDR1 TSWWSYY and CDR2 QGS. Trimming at V came to 0 bases and at J to 4 bases, leaving 15 bases not matched to a gene. This CDR3 is built from 20 residues. In DNA, the CDR3 is TGTGCTCTTGGGGAACTAGGGGTCCTAGGCTGGGGGATACGCCTCGATAAACTCATCTTT. Its translation is CALGELGVLGWGIRLDKLIF.

This clone was recorded only once. The chain has TRDV3 and TRDJ1; 7 bases are a match to TRDD3. There are 16 residues in the CDR3. Trimming removed 4 bases from V and 5 bases from J; junction bases left unmatched: 19. Germline V gives CDR1 TVYSNPD, CDR2 GDNSRS (reference sequence). This chain's CDR3 is CASNAPRGLLGDKLIF. The CDR3 coding sequence is TGTGCCTCGAACGCCCCTAGGGGGTTACTGGGGGATAAACTCATCTTT. Complete variable domain (other parts from reference TRDV3 and TRDJ1): CDKVTQSSPDQTVASGSEVVLLCTYDTVYSNPDLFWYRIRPDYSFQFVFYGDNSRSEGADFTQGRFSVKHILTQKAFHLVISPVRTEDSATYYCASNAPRGLLGDKLIFGKGTRVTVEP.

This clone has just a few counts. V usage is TRDV1 and J usage is TRDJ1; 8 bases agree with TRDD3. CDR3 length: 15 amino acids. Trimming cost V 0 bases and J 0 bases; bases outside gene matches: 0. Per the germline V gene, CDR1 is TSWWSYY and CDR2 is QGS. CDR3 DNA sequence: TGTGCTCTTGGGGAACTACTGGGGGACACCGATAAACTCATCTTT. Translation: CALGELLGDTDKLIF.

A few counts support this clone. The chain uses TRDV2 and TRDJ3, with D unresolved. The germline V gene has CDR1 GEAIGNYY and CDR2 EKD. The CDR3 covers 16 residues. V was clipped by 3 bases and J by 2 bases, with 10 bases between them. CDR3 in DNA: TGTGCCTGTGACCCCCCTGACCCCTGGGACACCCGACAGATGTTTTTC. Translating it yields CACDPPDPWDTRQMFF.

This clone has more than one count but fewer than ten. The rearrangement joins TRDV2 to TRDJ2; maybe TRDD3 (6 bases). V was shortened by 0 bases and J by 4 bases, with 8 bases between the two germline ends. The CDR3 runs 14 residues. From germline, CDR1 is GEAIGNYY and CDR2 EKD. Here the CDR3 reads CACDTLGKTAQLFF. The CDR3 DNA follows: TGTGCCTGTGACACCCTGGGGAAGACAGCACAACTCTTCTTT.

This chain connects TRDV2 to TRDJ1, with 8 bases fitting TRDD3. The CDR3 spans 15 residues. Trimming at V came to 2 bases and at J to 4 bases, leaving 8 bases not matched to a gene. Germline CDR1 reads GEAIGNYY; CDR2 reads EKD. CDR3 sequence (DNA): TGTGCCTGTGACAAAGGGGATACTTCCGGCGATAAACTCATCTTT. Protein sequence: CACDKGDTSGDKLIF.

Note on this clone: The germline gene is not matched at one end of the junction; a read error may be the cause. Other DNA sequences in the sample encode the same CDR3. The genes are TRDV2 and TRDJ2, with TRDD3 identical over 11 bases. Looked up from germline, CDR1 is GEAIGNYY and CDR2 is EKD. The CDR3 has 19 amino acids. CDR3 in amino acids: CACDTGLGDTGPFTAHLFF. The CDR3 DNA reads as TGTGCCTGTGACACCGGCCTGGGGGATACTGGCCCTTTCACAGCACACCTCTTCTTT.